The 12 T cell receptor beta chains below come from one sample, sequenced in a study of identifying expanded T cells in peripheral blood. Using immunoSEQ multiplex PCR, the repertoire was profiled, and TCRdb retains in-frame clones only, with some absent. The table lists under 85,000 clones, 84% of them singletons. Sequencing was done on a sample of blood. The receptors shown here come from a person aged 18 to 70 in good health.

This sequence joins TRBV7-3 and TRBJ2-4, with 8 bases that match TRBD1. J was trimmed by 6 bases and V by 5 bases; bases with no gene match: 9. The CDR3 sequence is 15 residues long. Germline CDR1 SGHTA, CDR2 FQGTGA. CDR3 sequence: CASSPTGVGGNIQYF. The CDR3 bases are TGTGCCAGCAGCCCGACAGGGGTTGGTGGAAACATTCAGTACTTC.

This chain uses TRBV7-9 with TRBJ2-1; 13 bases map to TRBD2. From germline, CDR1 is SEHNR and CDR2 FQNEAQ (reference sequence). The CDR3 has 17 amino acids. The ends lost 3 bases at V and 7 bases at J; junction bases unmatched: 9. CDR3 in amino acids: CASSFPGLAGDRNEQFF. The CDR3 nucleotides read TGTGCCAGCAGCTTCCCCGGACTAGCGGGAGATAGGAATGAGCAGTTCTTC.

The chain uses TRBV5-6 and TRBJ2-1, with 7 bases that match TRBD1. The CDR3 is 14 residues long. The junction had 11 bases not matched to a gene; V was cut back by 4 bases and J by 10 bases. The germline V gene encodes CDR1 SGHDT and CDR2 YYEEEE. The CDR3 region is CASSARTGLTEQFF. DNA for the CDR3: TGTGCCAGCAGCGCAAGGACAGGCCTCACCGAGCAGTTCTTC.

The DNA of the CDR3 is TGCGCCAGCAGCTTGGATCTAGCGGGAGTCAACAATGAGCAGTTCTTC. It yields the protein CASSLDLAGVNNEQFF. The chain couples TRBV5-1 to TRBJ2-1, with 10 positions matching TRBD2. Germline values: CDR1 SGHRS, CDR2 YFSETQ. The CDR3 covers 16 residues. The J segment lost 5 bases and the V segment lost 0 bases, leaving 5 bases of the junction unmatched.

In its sample, this clone was seen once. J is TRBJ1-1 and V is TRBV28, with TRBD1 as a possible D gene (6 bases). This CDR3 spans 13 amino acids. CDR1 is MDHEN and CDR2 is SYDVKM in the germline V gene. V lost 2 bases and J lost 6, with 10 bases in between. CDR3 DNA: TGTGCCAGCAGTTTACAGGGGATGGCTGAAGCTTTCTTT. This sequence encodes CASSLQGMAEAFF.

The J gene is TRBJ2-5, the V gene TRBV7-2; unclear D gene. The CDR3 is 13 residues long. Trimming left V 1 base short and J 5 bases short, with 8 bases between. Germline values: CDR1 SGHTA, CDR2 FQGNSA. The CDR3 region is CASSLGLYETQYF. CDR3 coding DNA: TGTGCCAGCAGCTTAGGGTTATATGAGACCCAGTACTTC.

The chain uses TRBV29-1 and TRBJ2-3; D may be TRBD1 or TRBD2 (5 bases each). CDR1 and CDR2 from the germline V gene are SQVTM and ANQGSEA. There are 14 residues in the CDR3. Trimming left V 6 bases short and J 1 base short, with 14 bases between. The CDR3 region is CSVGETSRTDTQYF. In DNA form, the CDR3 reads TGCAGCGTGGGGGAGACTTCCCGCACAGATACGCAGTATTTT.

This chain connects TRBV10-3 to TRBJ1-5, with a weak D call TRBD1 (6 bases). Germline-derived CDR1 and CDR2 are ENHRY and SYGVKD. The CDR3 has 15 amino acids. V shed 2 bases and J shed 5 bases, with 13 bases lying between them. CDR3: CAISEVGQRYQPQHF. CDR3 bases: TGTGCCATCAGTGAGGTGGGACAACGATATCAGCCCCAGCATTTT.

The chain carries TRBV4-3 and TRBJ2-1; the match to TRBD2 covers 12 bases. J lost 4 bases, V lost 4 bases, and 8 bases had no gene match. Germline-derived CDR1 and CDR2 are LGHNA and YSLEER. CDR3 length equals 17 residues. This chain's CDR3 is CASSPRLAGDTYNEQFF. As DNA, the CDR3 is TGCGCCAGCAGCCCACGACTAGCGGGAGACACATACAATGAGCAGTTCTTC.

The V and J genes are TRBV10-3 and TRBJ2-5; weak D call: TRBD2 (6 bases). The ends were cut back, 0 bases at V and 0 bases at J, with 11 bases in the middle. Germline V gene lookup returns CDR1 ENHRY and CDR2 SYGVKD. The CDR3 is 16 amino acids. CDR3 bases: TGTGCCATCAGTGAGTCAGGGGCGGGAAACCAAGAGACCCAGTACTTC. Its protein is CAISESGAGNQETQYF.

This clone appeared a few times. V gene TRBV28 combines with J gene TRBJ1-2, with TRBD1 identical over 7 bases. CDR1 MDHEN and CDR2 SYDVKM come from the germline V gene. The J segment lost 4 bases and the V segment lost 7 bases, leaving 9 bases of the junction unmatched. The CDR3 runs 14 residues. CDR3 DNA: TGTGCCAGCACCCTGTCGACAGGGACCTATGGCTACACCTTC. Encoded protein: CASTLSTGTYGYTF.

The table lists this clone with a count of one. This chain connects TRBV5-1 to TRBJ2-1; maybe TRBD2 (6 bases). CDR1 SGHRS and CDR2 YFSETQ come from the germline V gene. Trimming took off 4 bases at V and 8 bases at J, with 13 bases between the two ends. The CDR3 covers 13 residues. The CDR3 nucleotides are TGCGCCAGCAGCCCCCTCGGAGGGGATGAGCAGTTCTTC. Its translation is CASSPLGGDEQFF.